This TCR beta chain was identified during a study of a mutant IDH1 vaccine in newly diagnosed glioma (dated by TCRdb to the early 2020s). Notes on the research overall: Patients were given eight vaccinations, in weeks 1, 3, 5, 7, 11, 15, 19 and 23, which matched visits V03 through V10. Vaccination was initiated 4-6 weeks after radiotherapy alone, or concurrently with temozolomide cycles in the chemotherapy-containing groups. Of the roughly 30 treated patients, approximately 62% were male and roughly 40% were female, and a mean age of 40.4 years was recorded. Before enrollment, most patients had been given radiochemotherapy with temozolomide as standard therapy, while the rest had received either radiotherapy alone or temozolomide alone. Peripheral blood was collected at six visits: V03 (baseline), V05, V07, V10, V12 and V13. For exploratory analyses, about 25 treated patients had longitudinal TCRB deep sequencing done wherever samples were available.

The method was the immunoSEQ multiplex PCR assay. Following the manufacturer's protocol, the hsTCRB Kit was used to amplify rearranged TCR beta chain sequences. Sequencing of TCRB libraries was carried out on an Illumina MiSeq. The study's own analysis went as follows. The proprietary platform of the kit vendor was used for demultiplexing, trimming and gene mapping. What TCRdb holds here is the immuneACCESS table cut down to in-frame rearrangements. Part of the clones is not present; checked against another copy, under half of the missing clones reflect an unresolved V gene, and the others are unexplained. The V and J calls and the clone size are those of that table, but D and trimming were determined from the DNA. The sample has 55,000 to 70,000 clones on record, about 89% of them singletons. The ten biggest clones cover around 1.9% of the sample. Study-level results and caveats: Availability determined which PBMC samples were chosen for TCRB deep sequencing. The authors noted that analyses of patient blood samples could not be reproduced because of sample limitations. Pseudoprogression seemed to be unrelated to changes in the top peripheral T cell clonotypes found by TCRB sequencing. Across multiple MHC alleles, vaccine-induced immune responses were seen in more than 80% of patients.

This specimen's time point label, per the study, means: week 11, during vaccination. Every vaccine dose consisted of 300 ug of a 20-mer mutant IDH1 peptide in Montanide, administered subcutaneously together with topical imiquimod. Donors had newly diagnosed WHO grade 3 or 4 IDH1-mutant astrocytomas with loss of nuclear ATRX. The samples were drawn from NOA16, a multicentre, single-arm, open-label phase I trial in Germany that tested a mutant IDH1 peptide vaccine in humans for the first time. Genomic DNA for TCRB sequencing was extracted from EDTA blood using the DNeasy Blood and Tissue Kit. With regard to this clone: Its antigen is still unknown. Base qualities are not recorded, but no much larger clone differs from it by a single base.

Per the germline V gene, SNHLY is the CDR1 and FYNNEI is the CDR2. Spanning cysteine to phenylalanine, the CDR3 consists of 15 amino acids. Here the CDR3 DNA is all that survives: 45 bases in frame from base 1. The V end gives up 4 bases and the J end 4 bases, leaving 8 bases in the junction not matched to a gene. Sequenced material: PBMCs, taken from a glioma patient whose treatment included an IDH1 peptide vaccine. Rearrangement joined TRBV2 to TRBJ2-3, with TRBD2 identical over 7 junction bases. This TCR came from a middle-aged man with glioma. CDR3 region: CASSGWTSEADTQYF. The nucleotide sequence is given as TGTGCCAGCAGTGGCTGGACTAGTGAGGCAGATACGCAGTATTTT.